This T cell receptor beta chain comes out of a study of Ad26.COV2.S vaccination and SARS-CoV-2 variants. The wider study: The vaccine Ad26.COV2.S was put into the muscle once, or twice with 56 days between. Overall study findings and caveats: Post-vaccination spike-specific CD8+ and CD4+ T cell responses reportedly had substantial breadth. Comparability of non-spike TCR breadth was observed across vaccine and placebo recipients.

Per the germline V gene, CDR1 is MDHEN and CDR2 is SYDVKM. This CDR3 comprises 16 residues. V shed 4 bases and J 6 bases; nucleotides not matched to a gene: 10. Treatment specified: about 20 received Ad26.COV2.S at low or high dose, single or two shots; roughly 5 received placebo; per-sample allocation not given. Repertoires come from day 63 after the first vaccine or placebo injection. What was given as vaccine was an Ad26 vector encoding Wuhan-strain SARS-CoV-2 spike. Clones were read by immunoSEQ multiplex PCR, and TCRdb kept only the in-frame ones, dropping some. Here the sample spans over 450,000 clones, roughly nine tenths being singletons. About this clone itself: The antigen is undetermined.

The sequence was obtained from a person between 18 and 59 years old who received the Ad26.COV2.S COVID-19 vaccine or a placebo. Sample: peripheral blood, taken in a trial of Ad26.COV2.S vaccine versus placebo. V is TRBV28 and J is TRBJ2-1; 9 bases are shared with TRBD2. In DNA, the CDR3 is TGTGCCAGCAGTTCCTTAGCGGGAGTGGGTCCCAATGAGCAGTTCTTC. Translation gives CASSSLAGVGPNEQFF.